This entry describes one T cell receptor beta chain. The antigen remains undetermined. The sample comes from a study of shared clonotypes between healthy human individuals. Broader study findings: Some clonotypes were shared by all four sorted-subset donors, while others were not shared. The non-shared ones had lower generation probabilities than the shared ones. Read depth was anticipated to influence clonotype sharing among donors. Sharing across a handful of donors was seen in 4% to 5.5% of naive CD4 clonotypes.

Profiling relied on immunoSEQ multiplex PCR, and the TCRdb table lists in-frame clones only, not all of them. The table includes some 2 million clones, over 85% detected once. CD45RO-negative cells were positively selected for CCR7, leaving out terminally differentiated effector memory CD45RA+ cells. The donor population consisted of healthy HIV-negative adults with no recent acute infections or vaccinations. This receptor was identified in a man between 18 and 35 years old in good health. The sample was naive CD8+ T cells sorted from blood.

The CDR3 region has the DNA TGTGCCAGCAGCTTGTCCCTAGACGAGACCCAGTACTTC. This encodes CASSLSLDETQYF. The rearrangement joins TRBV5-6 to TRBJ2-5; D unclear. Germline-derived CDR1 and CDR2 are SGHDT and YYEEEE. The CDR3 spans 13 residues. The V end lost 1 base, the J end lost 5 bases, and 9 bases lay between the germline ends.